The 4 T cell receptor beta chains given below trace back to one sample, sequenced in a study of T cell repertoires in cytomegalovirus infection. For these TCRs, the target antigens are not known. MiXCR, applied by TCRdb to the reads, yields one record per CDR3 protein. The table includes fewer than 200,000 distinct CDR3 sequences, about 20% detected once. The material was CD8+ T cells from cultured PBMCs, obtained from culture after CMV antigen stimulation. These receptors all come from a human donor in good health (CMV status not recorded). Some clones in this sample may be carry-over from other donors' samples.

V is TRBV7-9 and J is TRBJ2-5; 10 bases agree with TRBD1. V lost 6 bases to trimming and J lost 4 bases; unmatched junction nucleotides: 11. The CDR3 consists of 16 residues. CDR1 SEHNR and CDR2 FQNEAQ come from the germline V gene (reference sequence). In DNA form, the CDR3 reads TGTGCCAGCAGTTCCGGACAGGGGGACAGCCCAGAGACCCAGTACTTC. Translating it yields CASSSGQGDSPETQYF. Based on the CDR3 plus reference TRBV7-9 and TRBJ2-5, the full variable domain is DTGVSQNPRHKITKRGQNVTFRCDPISEHNRLYWYRQTLGQGPEFLTYFQNEAQLEKSRLLSDRFSAERPKGSFSTLEIQRTEQGDSAMYLCASSSGQGDSPETQYFGPGTRLLVL.

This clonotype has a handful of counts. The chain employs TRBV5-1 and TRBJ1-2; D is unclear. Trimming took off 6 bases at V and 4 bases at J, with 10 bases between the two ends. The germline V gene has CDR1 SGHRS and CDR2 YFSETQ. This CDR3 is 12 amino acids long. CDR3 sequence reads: CASTDSVYGYTF. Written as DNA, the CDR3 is TGCGCCAGCACGGATTCCGTCTATGGCTACACCTTC.

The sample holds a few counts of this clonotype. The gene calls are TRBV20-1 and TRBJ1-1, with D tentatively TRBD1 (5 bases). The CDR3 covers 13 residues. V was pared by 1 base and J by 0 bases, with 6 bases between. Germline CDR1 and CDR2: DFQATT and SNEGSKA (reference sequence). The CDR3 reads CSARVGVNTEAFF. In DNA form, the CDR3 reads TGCAGTGCTAGAGTAGGGGTGAACACTGAAGCTTTCTTT.

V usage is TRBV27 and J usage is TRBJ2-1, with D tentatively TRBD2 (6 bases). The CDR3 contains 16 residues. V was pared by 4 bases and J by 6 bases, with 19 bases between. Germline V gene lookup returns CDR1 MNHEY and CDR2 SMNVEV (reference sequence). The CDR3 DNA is TGTGCCAGCAGTTCTCAGCGGGTTGTCCTCTCCAATGAGCAGTTCTTC. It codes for CASSSQRVVLSNEQFF.